The 31 T cell receptor beta chains below were found in one sample sequenced in a study of identical twins. TCRdb passed the 5' RACE reads through MiXCR, listing each CDR3 protein once. The sample carries around 490,000 distinct CDR3 sequences, 15% recorded once. The sample was also reused in another study, on yellow fever vaccine responses in identical twins.

Sequenced sample: CD4+ T cells sorted from blood. These receptor sequences come from a woman aged 18-29 years in good health.

CDR3 nucleotide sequence: TGTGCCACCAGTGAGCCAGGGAGGGCAGATACGCAGTATTTT. Amino acids: CATSEPGRADTQYF. The gene calls are TRBV24-1 and TRBJ2-3, with TRBD2 matching over 7 bases. Germline-derived CDR1 and CDR2 are KGHDR and SFDVKD. The CDR3 has 14 amino acids. J gave up 4 bases and V 4 bases, and 4 bases lay outside the gene matches.

This clonotype was detected a few times. This chain joins TRBV28 and TRBJ2-3, with 10 bases lining up with TRBD1. The junction had 7 bases not matched to a gene; V was cut back by 6 bases and J by 4 bases. CDR3 length: 15 amino acids. Germline V gene sequence: CDR1 MDHEN, CDR2 SYDVKM. The CDR3 protein is CASRSGQGGSDTQYF. DNA of the CDR3: TGTGCCAGCAGATCAGGACAGGGGGGCTCAGATACGCAGTATTTT.

This clonotype appeared many times. The chain is built from TRBV12-3 or TRBV12-4 and TRBJ1-4, with D possibly matching TRBD1 (6 bases). The CDR3 contains 13 residues. V shed 6 bases and J shed 8 bases, with 13 bases lying between them. CDR3 DNA sequence: TGTGCCAGCAGGCCGGGACACCTCGAAAAACTGTTTTTT. Translated: CASRPGHLEKLFF.

This chain uses TRBV9 with TRBJ1-1; D call uncertain. V dropped 1 base and J dropped 1 base, with 8 bases sitting between them. Germline-derived CDR1 and CDR2 are SGDLS and YYNGEE. The CDR3 spans 14 residues. DNA for the CDR3: TGTGCCAGCAGCGTACGGTATGAGAACACTGAAGCTTTCTTT. It is translated as CASSVRYENTEAFF.

The chain joins TRBV12-3 or TRBV12-4 to TRBJ1-1; weak D call: TRBD1 (5 bases). The CDR3 has 12 amino acids. V was clipped by 6 bases and J by 11 bases, with 16 bases between them. The CDR3 DNA reads as TGTGCCAGCAGACATTCCGAGGGGCGGGCTTTCTTT. The encoded protein is CASRHSEGRAFF.

This clonotype was observed a few times. The gene calls are TRBV5-1 and TRBJ2-7; TRBD1 or TRBD2 may be the D gene (5 bases each). CDR3 length: 14 residues. Trimming cost V 1 base and J 3 bases, with 11 bases left between them. From germline, CDR1 is SGHRS and CDR2 YFSETQ. The CDR3 loop reads CASSLKGTYYEQYF. As DNA, the CDR3 is TGCGCCAGCAGCTTGAAAGGGACCTACTACGAGCAGTACTTC.

This clonotype came up a few times. The CDR3 sequence is CATRGGRGSYNEQFF. The CDR3 bases are TGTGCCACACGTGGTGGGAGGGGCTCCTACAATGAGCAGTTCTTC. V and J are TRBV28 and TRBJ2-1; TRBD2 matches at 7 bases. This CDR3 is 15 amino acids long. V trimming: 10 bases; J trimming: 0 bases; junction bases outside the gene matches: 9. Germline V gene data show CDR1 as MDHEN and CDR2 as SYDVKM.

Details on this clonotype: No DNA is shown, since the ends of the CDR3 on it are uncertain; the CDR3 is the one TCRdb lists. The chain joins TRBV12-3 or TRBV12-4 to TRBJ2-4; the D call in the table, TRBD1, was not verified against the DNA. The CDR3 is made up of 20 amino acids, end residues included. The CDR3 reads CASSLSLRGLGHHVKNIQYF.

This clonotype was seen a handful of times. The chain recombines TRBV7-6 with TRBJ1-5, with D perhaps matching TRBD1 (5 bases). The CDR3 consists of 14 residues. From germline, CDR1 is SGHVS and CDR2 FNYEAQ. Trimming shortened V by 0 bases and J by 3 bases, and 6 bases separated the two germline ends. The CDR3 is CASSLADTNQPQHF. The CDR3 DNA reads as TGTGCCAGCAGCTTAGCGGACACCAATCAGCCCCAGCATTTT. The full variable domain, completed using reference TRBV7-6 and TRBJ1-5, is GAGVSQSPRYKVTKRGQDVALRCDPISGHVSLYWYRQALGQGPEFLTYFNYEAQQDKSGLPNDRFSAERPEGSISTLTIQRTEQRDSAMYRCASSLADTNQPQHFGDGTRLSIL.

This clonotype was counted only a few times. The CDR3 loop reads CASSRRRAGGPNEQYF. The CDR3 coding sequence is TGTGCCAGCAGCCGCAGGAGAGCGGGAGGGCCCAACGAGCAGTACTTC. The genes are TRBV3-1 and TRBJ2-7; TRBD2 aligns across 10 bases. With V trimmed by 4 bases and J by 5 bases, 11 bases remained unmatched. The CDR3 totals 16 residues. Germline lookup yields CDR1 LGHDT and CDR2 YNNKEL (reference sequence).

This clonotype was counted only a few times. The chain employs TRBV6-1 and TRBJ2-1, with TRBD2 matching 10 bases. The germline V gene encodes CDR1 MNHNS and CDR2 SASEGT. The CDR3 consists of 15 residues. Trimming at V came to 4 bases and at J to 6 bases, leaving 6 bases not matched to a gene. This CDR3 reads CASSGRSGGANEQFF. The CDR3 region has the DNA TGTGCCAGCAGTGGAAGGAGCGGGGGGGCCAATGAGCAGTTCTTC.

The chain employs TRBV5-1 and TRBJ1-2, with a possible D match to TRBD1 (5 bases). Germline V gene sequence: CDR1 SGHRS, CDR2 YFSETQ. The CDR3 length is 14 residues. V lost 4 bases and J lost 0, with 10 bases in between. CDR3 bases: TGCGCCAGCAGCACAGGAGAAACTAACTATGGCTACACCTTC. Its translation is CASSTGETNYGYTF.

This clonotype turned up a few times. CDR3 region: CSARSLDRNEQFF. Written as DNA, the CDR3 is TGCAGTGCTCGGAGCCTAGATCGGAATGAGCAGTTCTTC. V and J are TRBV20-1 and TRBJ2-1, with unresolved D. Trimming cost V 5 bases and J 7 bases, with 15 bases left between them. Germline lookup yields CDR1 DFQATT and CDR2 SNEGSKA (reference sequence). The CDR3 is made up of 13 amino acids.

This clonotype turned up a few times. The genes are TRBV12-3 or TRBV12-4 and TRBJ2-1; the D call may be TRBD1 or TRBD2 (6 bases each). V shed 5 bases and J shed 4 bases, with 21 bases lying between them. The CDR3 has 17 residues. This chain's CDR3 is CASSLWTGGGRYNEQFF. CDR3 nucleotides: TGTGCCAGCAGTCTTTGGACTGGAGGGGGGCGGTACAATGAGCAGTTCTTC.

The chain links TRBV12-3 or TRBV12-4 to TRBJ2-7; D is ambiguous. The CDR3 length is 15 residues. V lost 3 bases to trimming and J lost 2 bases, with 14 bases between them. CDR3 in amino acids: CASSFEEGSPYEQYF. The CDR3 nucleotides read TGTGCCAGCAGTTTTGAGGAAGGTAGCCCCTACGAGCAGTACTTC.

The chain joins TRBV29-1 to TRBJ2-2; 8 bases are a match to TRBD1. The germline CDR1 and CDR2 sequences are SQVTM and ANQGSEA. The ends lost 8 bases at V and 0 bases at J; junction bases unmatched: 5. CDR3 length: 14 residues. For the CDR3, the DNA is TGCAGCACCGGACAGGGACCGAACACCGGGGAGCTGTTTTTT. Encoded protein: CSTGQGPNTGELFF.

This clonotype has ten or more counts. The chain has TRBV29-1 and TRBJ2-7; 7 bases are shared with TRBD1. The CDR3 is made up of 13 amino acids. Germline CDR1 and CDR2: SQVTM and ANQGSEA. V shed 3 bases, J shed 3 bases, and the junction held 5 bases outside the gene matches. The CDR3 loop is CSVEKQGNYEQYV. DNA for the CDR3: TGCAGCGTTGAGAAACAGGGGAACTACGAGCAGTACGTC.

This clonotype was counted between two and nine times. The J gene is TRBJ2-4, the V gene TRBV6-5; TRBD2 aligns across 12 bases. Trimming cost V 6 bases and J 3 bases; bases outside gene matches: 9. Germline V gene data show CDR1 as MNHEY and CDR2 as SVGAGI. The length of the CDR3 is 17 residues. CDR3 nucleotide sequence: TGTGCCAGCAGCTACGTGGGACTAGCGGGTTACAAAAACATTCAGTACTTC. Amino acids: CASSYVGLAGYKNIQYF.

This clonotype showed up just a few times. One end of the junction is discordant with germline, which a read error may explain. The chain carries TRBV7-8 and TRBJ1-5, with a weak D call TRBD1 (5 bases). CDR1 is SGHVS, CDR2 FQNEAQ, per germline. CDR3 length equals 16 residues. In nucleotides, the CDR3 is TGTGCCAGCAGCTTATTGGGGGGAAGGAGCAATCAGCGCCAGCATTTT. It encodes CASSLLGGRSNQRQHF.

The chain joins TRBV12-3 or TRBV12-4 to TRBJ2-1; either TRBD1 or TRBD2 may fit D (5 bases each). Trimming shortened V by 10 bases and J by 6 bases, and 13 bases separated the two germline ends. This CDR3 has 12 residues. The CDR3 nucleotides are TGTGCCACCCGGGGCTCGGGCAATGAGCAGTTCTTC. Translating it yields CATRGSGNEQFF.

This clonotype was picked up many times. The chain joins TRBV12-3 or TRBV12-4 to TRBJ2-7, with 7 bases identical to TRBD1. The CDR3 totals 17 residues. Unmatched junction bases numbered 16, after V lost 3 bases and J lost 5 bases. CDR3: CASSFARQGLGLDEQYF. Here the CDR3 DNA reads TGTGCCAGCAGTTTTGCCAGACAGGGATTGGGCTTAGACGAGCAGTACTTC.

This rearrangement joins TRBV20-1 to TRBJ2-4, with 7 bases aligning to TRBD1. The germline gives CDR1 DFQATT, CDR2 SNEGSKA (reference sequence). V gave up 5 bases and J gave up 4 bases; unmatched junction bases: 5. CDR3 length: 13 residues. CDR3 sequence: CSAPKTGKNIQYF. CDR3 sequence (DNA): TGCAGTGCTCCTAAGACAGGGAAAAACATTCAGTACTTC.

This clonotype was observed a handful of times. The chain uses TRBV5-1 and TRBJ2-2, with 9 bases that match TRBD1. The CDR3 totals 17 residues. V lost 4 bases and J lost 6; bases outside the gene matches: 13. Germline loops: CDR1 SGHRS, CDR2 YFSETQ. The CDR3 DNA follows: TGCGCCAGCAGCAACCGGCCGGGACAGGGTGGCGCCGGGGAGCTGTTTTTT. This gives the protein CASSNRPGQGGAGELFF.

This clonotype was recorded many times. The J gene is TRBJ2-3, the V gene TRBV11-2; 8 nucleotides match TRBD2. The V gene end was trimmed by 1 base and the J gene end by 2 bases; junction bases not matched to a gene: 5. Germline-derived CDR1 and CDR2 are SGHAT and FQNNGV. This CDR3 is built from 16 residues. The chain's CDR3 is CASSLAPGGYTDTQYF. The CDR3 DNA reads TGTGCCAGCAGCTTAGCCCCGGGAGGGTACACAGATACGCAGTATTTT.

The chain links TRBV7-6 to TRBJ2-7; D may be TRBD1 (5 bases). Trimming left V 1 base short and J 0 bases short, with 10 bases between. The CDR3 has 15 amino acids. Germline CDR1 and CDR2: SGHVS and FNYEAQ. DNA for the CDR3: TGTGCCAGCAGCTTAGATCAGGGCAGCTCCTACGAGCAGTACGTC. Translated: CASSLDQGSSYEQYV.

In its sample, this clonotype was seen a few times. The chain joins TRBV29-1 to TRBJ2-3; D uncertain. V was trimmed by 4 bases and J by 5 bases, leaving 10 bases between them. The CDR3 has 12 residues. Germline CDR1 is SQVTM and CDR2 is ANQGSEA. CDR3 amino acids: CSVATLGDTQYF. In DNA, the CDR3 is TGCAGCGTTGCGACCCTCGGAGATACGCAGTATTTT.

This clonotype was counted only a few times. V gene TRBV20-1 combines with J gene TRBJ2-7; the D gene is possibly TRBD1 (6 bases). CDR3 size: 12 residues. V dropped 3 bases and J dropped 3 bases, with 9 bases sitting between them. CDR1 is DFQATT, CDR2 SNEGSKA, per germline (reference sequence). Written as DNA, the CDR3 is TGCAGTGCTAGTAAGGACAGCTACGAGCAGTACTTC. Translated: CSASKDSYEQYF.

The chain links TRBV1 to TRBJ1-2; the D segment call TRBD1 is taken from the table without a DNA check. TRBV1 is a documented pseudogene. This CDR3 contains 18 residues. CDR3 nucleotide sequence: TGCACCAGCAGCCAAGCCGGGACAGGGGATGGGTGTTTGTTTGGCTACACCTTC. Protein sequence: CTSSQAGTGDGCLFGYTF.

The genes are TRBV12-3 or TRBV12-4 and TRBJ2-3, with D possibly matching TRBD2 (7 bases). Trimming took 4 bases from V and 5 from J, leaving 13 bases between them. The CDR3 runs to 14 residues. CDR3 bases: TGTGCCAGCAGTTCCCAGGGGAGGGTAGATACGCAGTATTTT. Translated, it gives CASSSQGRVDTQYF.

V and J are TRBV29-1 and TRBJ2-1; D might be TRBD2 (6 bases). V was clipped by 4 bases and J by 7 bases, with 17 bases between them. CDR1 SQVTM and CDR2 ANQGSEA come from the germline V gene. The CDR3 is 14 residues long. CDR3 nucleotide sequence: TGCAGCGTTGTGGAGGGACTCCCTAGGAATGAGCAGTTCTTC. Amino acids: CSVVEGLPRNEQFF.

The chain combines TRBV7-6 with TRBJ2-1; 9 bases are shared with TRBD2. This CDR3 is built from 14 residues. Germline V gene lookup returns CDR1 SGHVS and CDR2 FNYEAQ. V was clipped by 5 bases and J by 6 bases; unmatched bases: 5. The CDR3 DNA is TGTGCCAGCAGCAGCCGACTAGCGGCCAATGAGCAGTTCTTC. Its protein product is CASSSRLAANEQFF. Full variable domain (outside the CDR3, taken from reference TRBV7-6 and TRBJ2-1): GAGVSQSPRYKVTKRGQDVALRCDPISGHVSLYWYRQALGQGPEFLTYFNYEAQQDKSGLPNDRFSAERPEGSISTLTIQRTEQRDSAMYRCASSSRLAANEQFFGPGTRLTVL.